Below, one T cell receptor (beta chain) is given with its context. Profiling relied on immunoSEQ multiplex PCR, and the TCRdb table lists in-frame clones only, not all of them. The data contain approximately 24,000 clones, roughly nine tenths of them singletons. The source of the sample is a study of blood T cell repertoires in COVID-19. The length of the CDR3 is 19 residues. The rearrangement uses TRBV12-1 and TRBJ1-5; the DNA was not used to check the table's D call, TRBD1. TRBV12-1 is described as a pseudogene. This TCR was sampled from a human donor in a cohort sampled during active COVID-19. Sequenced material: peripheral blood. The CDR3 here is CASSTNPRDRPDSNQPQHF. DNA for the CDR3: TGTGCCAGCAGCACAAACCCCCGGGACAGGCCAGATAGCAATCAGCCCCAGCATTTT.